These 12 T cell receptor beta chains were sequenced from one sample in a study of CD8+ T cells in alopecia areata. Extracted from the samples, RNA was reverse transcribed into cDNA to serve as the sequencing template. Data came from immunoSEQ multiplex PCR; TCRdb stores just in-frame clones and leaves some out. This table holds approximately 120,000 clones, approximately 60% found once. Treatment defined: oral pan-JAK inhibitor, 5-10 mg twice daily. This sample comprised CD4+ T cells sorted from blood, obtained at week 4, from a patient treated with tofacitinib. The receptors stem from a human donor with alopecia areata.

The chain joins TRBV27 to TRBJ2-5; 7 bases agree with TRBD1. CDR1 is MNHEY and CDR2 is SMNVEV in the germline V gene (reference sequence). V trimming: 10 bases; J trimming: 5 bases; junction bases outside the gene matches: 10. The CDR3 is 13 residues long. CDR3 region: CATRATGTETQYF. CDR3 in DNA: TGTGCCACCAGAGCGACAGGGACGGAGACCCAGTACTTC.

The rearrangement joins TRBV19 to TRBJ2-7; D remains ambiguous. The CDR3 runs 14 residues. The V and J ends lost 6 bases and 0 bases respectively, with 12 bases between them. Germline-derived CDR1 and CDR2 are LNHDA and SQIVND (reference sequence). CDR3 sequence reads: CASRSAFSSYEQYF. In DNA form, the CDR3 reads TGTGCCAGTAGGTCGGCATTCAGCTCCTACGAGCAGTACTTC.

This chain links TRBV14 with TRBJ2-3; no reliable D call. The CDR3 has 14 amino acids. V was pared by 1 base and J by 2 bases, with 7 bases between. Germline CDR1 reads SGHDN; CDR2 reads FVKESK. The CDR3 loop reads CASSQGSYTDTQYF. In DNA, the CDR3 is TGTGCCAGCAGCCAAGGGAGCTACACAGATACGCAGTATTTT.

This clone was detected only a few times. This chain links TRBV29-1 with TRBJ2-7; 12 bases line up with TRBD2. Looked up from germline, CDR1 is SQVTM and CDR2 is ANQGSEA. After removal of 3 bases from V and 1 base from J, the junction contained 13 bases not matched to a gene. This CDR3 has 18 residues. Here the CDR3 reads CSVELMTSGSPISYEQYF. CDR3 DNA sequence: TGCAGCGTTGAGTTGATGACTAGCGGGAGCCCGATATCCTACGAGCAGTACTTC.

This rearrangement joins TRBV5-1 to TRBJ2-7; 10 nucleotides line up with TRBD2. Germline values: CDR1 SGHRS, CDR2 YFSETQ. The trim removed 0 bases at V and 2 bases at J, leaving 2 bases unmatched. This CDR3 is 15 amino acids long. CDR3 sequence: CASSLELAGPYEQYF. The CDR3 DNA reads as TGCGCCAGCAGCTTGGAACTAGCGGGGCCCTACGAGCAGTACTTC.

V gene TRBV7-2 combines with J gene TRBJ1-5; tentatively, D is TRBD1 (6 bases). With 5 bases removed from V and 4 bases from J, the gap between germline ends came to 12 bases. Germline lookup yields CDR1 SGHTA and CDR2 FQGNSA. The CDR3 totals 14 residues. The CDR3 nucleotides read TGTGCCAGCAGCCGCCCGGGACAAAATCAGCCCCAGCATTTT. Protein product: CASSRPGQNQPQHF.

A few counts support this clone. The chain uses TRBV5-5 and TRBJ1-5, with 9 bases that match TRBD1. The CDR3 sequence is 16 residues long. CDR1 and CDR2 (germline): SGHKS, YYEKEE (reference sequence). Losses at the gene ends were 4 bases for V and 6 bases for J; bases not matched to a gene: 11. The CDR3 spells CASSPSLTGGSQPQHF. The CDR3 nucleotides are TGTGCCAGCAGCCCCTCGTTGACAGGGGGTTCTCAGCCCCAGCATTTT.

The chain is built from TRBV2 and TRBJ2-7, with D unresolved. CDR3 length equals 13 residues. Trimming took 6 bases from V and 6 from J, leaving 15 bases between them. The germline CDR1 and CDR2 sequences are SNHLY and FYNNEI. For the CDR3, the DNA is TGTGCCAGCAGGGGGTCCTGGCTGGGCGAGCAGTACTTC. As protein: CASRGSWLGEQYF.

The chain combines TRBV20-1 with TRBJ2-1; D is undetermined. Germline CDR1 is DFQATT and CDR2 is SNEGSKA (reference sequence). There are 11 residues in the CDR3. Trimming removed 6 bases at V and 3 bases at J, with 6 bases between. CDR3 amino acids: CSAPDYNEQFF. CDR3 nucleotide sequence: TGCAGTGCACCGGACTACAATGAGCAGTTCTTC.

The rearrangement uses TRBV4-3 and TRBJ2-7, with 7 bases identical to TRBD1. The CDR3 covers 15 residues. Germline V gene data show CDR1 as LGHNA and CDR2 as YSLEER. With 0 bases clipped from V and 6 bases from J, the junction kept 8 bases outside the gene matches. The CDR3 protein is CASSQDSDRVCEQYF. CDR3 in DNA: TGCGCCAGCAGCCAAGATAGTGACAGGGTGTGCGAGCAGTACTTC.

The rearrangement links TRBV7-2 to TRBJ2-2, with TRBD2 matching over 8 bases. The germline V gene has CDR1 SGHTA and CDR2 FQGNSA. This CDR3 has 19 amino acids. Trimming took 3 bases from V and 3 from J; bases not matched to a gene: 15. CDR3 residues: CASSFLPAALAGYTGELFF. For the CDR3, the DNA is TGTGCCAGCAGCTTCCTACCGGCGGCTTTAGCGGGATACACCGGGGAGCTGTTTTTT.

This chain links TRBV29-1 with TRBJ1-2, with a tentative D call TRBD1 (6 bases). There are 14 residues in the CDR3. V gave up 4 bases and J gave up 4 bases, with 16 bases separating them. Per the germline V gene, CDR1 is SQVTM and CDR2 is ANQGSEA. The CDR3 DNA follows: TGCAGCGTTGTAGGGGGGGCGCAGGGCTATGGCTACACCTTC. Translation gives CSVVGGAQGYGYTF.